This TCR beta chain appears in the sequencing data of a study of T cells in women clearing cervical HPV infection (dated by TCRdb to between 2018 and 2020). With regard to the full study: The cases were approximately 25 women with histologically confirmed HPV16-related CIN3 or worse, and 2 of these cases were invasive cancers. The approximately 26 controls were women who cleared a single incident HPV16 infection within 12 months without developing precancer or cancer. Blood from cases was collected at the visit where the lesion was first found, while blood from controls was collected once the infection could no longer be detected. Among cases, blood sampling occurred a median of 149 days after lesion detection, with an interquartile range of about 80 to 210 days. Since HLA typing was available for only a few women, HLA type could not be ruled out as a confounder. Nested within Costa Rica's Guanacaste HPV Natural History Study, an exploratory proof-of-principle case-control study compared TCR repertoires across cervical HPV16 outcomes. Cases and controls were matched on year of sample collection and on age within five years. Median age was about 30 years in cases versus less than 40 in controls, and baseline characteristics did not differ significantly. The parent cohort enrolled 9,800 or so women aged 18 or older in Guanacaste, Costa Rica, during about 1992 to 1995 and followed them for over six years. Five blinded duplicates per group were added as quality controls, giving some 60 samples: some 50 participants and some ten replicates.

Remarks on this clone: The antigen it binds to is not known. Sequencing ends 3 residues short of the CDR3 end; the germline J gene provides the rest.

Every participant had a single incident cervical HPV16 infection, and prevalent HPV16 infections were excluded. Cervical HPV DNA was detected by MY09/MY11 PCR and genotyped by dot-blot hybridization. Around 16 mL of heparinized blood were centrifuged, and the buffy coat was aliquoted, frozen at -30°C, then stored at -80°C. QIAGEN kits were used to extract genomic DNA from buffy coat specimens. In the germline V gene (reference sequence), CDR1 corresponds to PRHDT and CDR2 to FYEKMQ. A distance of 22 bases separates the germline ends of V and J, which lose 5 bases and 5 bases respectively. There are 16 amino acids in the CDR3, from cysteine to phenylalanine inclusive. The CDR3 was read in part: 39 bases, with the frame set at base 1. Results and caveats for the whole study, not just this receptor: Whether associations preceded infection or resulted from infection could not be shown with the cross-sectional design, and effector/memory subsets and HPV-specific T cells were not isolated. Significantly higher TCR repertoire richness was observed in CIN3+ cases than in controls across sequencing depths, whereas no difference in evenness was found. Lower TRBV6-7 relative abundance was observed in cases than in controls (roughly 0.12% versus 0.15%; Bonferroni P = 0.0008). By combining richness with V gene abundances, random forest classifiers separated cases from controls with an estimated AUC of 0.75 to 0.9. Because T-cell numbers per sample were unknown, differences in richness could reflect varying T-cell content rather than repertoire biology.

TCR beta CDR3 regions were amplified by multiplex PCR from an average of approximately 1.3 ug genomic DNA per sample using the immunoSEQ assay. To correct primer bias, the assay used a complete synthetic TCR repertoire to set an amplification baseline. The amplicons were sequenced using the Illumina platform. As for the original processing: Sequence errors were corrected by clustering with frequency ratios and a modified nearest-neighbor algorithm, and the sequences were then analyzed in the immunoSEQ Analyzer using IMGT gene definitions. At each rarefaction depth, TCR richness and evenness were averaged over 20 rarefaction repeats, and samples with fewer sequences than the depth were excluded. Relative abundances of V, D and J genes were compared between groups using Wilcoxon rank sum tests, with FDR correction applied. Blinded duplicates gave an intraclass correlation of around 95% for TCR richness and an average of 76.4% across about 65 gene segments. Here the immuneACCESS table is served through TCRdb, limited to in-frame sequences with V and J called. Missing clones are a known gap in these copies; in checked studies unresolved V genes cover under half, and the rest lacks a known reason. That table gives V, J and clone size, and the DNA gave D and trimming. The sample table gives tens of thousands of clones. The leading ten clones occupy 2.5% to 3% of the sample.

Sequenced input: blood buffy coat. This chain is built from TRBV13 and TRBJ2-7, with no confidently assigned D gene. This sequence originates from a woman aged 18 to 69 with a cervical HPV16 infection that either progressed to CIN3+ or cleared (not recorded which). The CDR3 bases that were read are TGTGCCAGCAGCCCATGGTCCTCACAGACCATCGACGAG. Its protein product is CASSPWSSQTIDE. The whole CDR3 protein reads CASSPWSSQTIDEQYF. When the CDR3 is completed using the reference TRBV13 and TRBJ2-7 genes on either side, the full variable domain is AAGVIQSPRHLIKEKRETATLKCYPIPRHDTVYWYQQGPGQDPQFLISFYEKMQSDKGSIPDRFSAQQFSDYHSELNMSSLELGDSALYFCASSPWSSQTIDEQYFGPGTRLTVT.